This entry concerns a single T cell receptor (beta chain). Losses at the gene ends were 1 base for V and 3 bases for J; bases not matched to a gene: 3. Germline V gives CDR1 GTSNPN, CDR2 SVGIG (reference sequence). The CDR3 extends over 13 amino acids. The data derive from a study of cytomegalovirus exposure and HLA in healthy donors. The PCR ran on 60 Vbeta and 13 Jbeta primers. Data came from immunoSEQ multiplex PCR; TCRdb stores just in-frame clones and leaves some out. This table has 220,000 or so clones, roughly 75% appearing once. Sequencing used PBMCs. The receptor was isolated from a woman younger than 45 in good health and CMV-seronegative. The chain uses TRBV30 and TRBJ2-7, with TRBD2 matching 7 bases. CDR3 amino acids: CAWSAGRVYEQYF. The CDR3, as DNA: TGTGCCTGGAGTGCAGGGAGGGTCTACGAGCAGTACTTC.